The clone carrying this T cell receptor beta chain was seen only a few times. By quantitative 5'-RACE with molecular barcodes, the TCR beta libraries were made. MiXCR, applied by TCRdb to the 5' RACE reads, yields one record per CDR3 protein. Found here are some 240,000 distinct CDR3 sequences, approximately 9% of them singletons; the top ten hold over 6.5%. This specimen belongs to a study of CD8 T cells in ankylosing spondylitis. The source material was blood, either unsorted or a sorted T cell fraction (not recorded which). The TCR sequence derives from a male donor with ankylosing spondylitis or in good health (not recorded which).

Here the CDR3 DNA reads TGTGCCAGCAGCTTAGTATCTCGGCTAAAGGTTTTGCATACGCAGTATTTT. Translation: CASSLVSRLKVLHTQYF. The chain has TRBV11-2 and TRBJ2-3; D is unclear. The CDR3 consists of 17 residues. V shed 1 base and J shed 7 bases, with 21 bases lying between them. Germline assignment: CDR1 SGHAT and CDR2 FQNNGV.